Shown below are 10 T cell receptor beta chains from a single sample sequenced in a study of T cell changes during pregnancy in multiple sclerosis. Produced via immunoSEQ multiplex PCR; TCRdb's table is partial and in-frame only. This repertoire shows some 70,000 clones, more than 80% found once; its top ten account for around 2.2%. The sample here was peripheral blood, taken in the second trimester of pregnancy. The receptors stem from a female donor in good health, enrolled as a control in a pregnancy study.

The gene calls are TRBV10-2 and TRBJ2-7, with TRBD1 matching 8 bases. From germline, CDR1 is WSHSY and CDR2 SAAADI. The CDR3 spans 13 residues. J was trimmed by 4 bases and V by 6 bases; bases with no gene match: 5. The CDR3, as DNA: TGCGCCAGCAGCCCGACAGGGGTGTACGAGCAGTACTTC. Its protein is CASSPTGVYEQYF.

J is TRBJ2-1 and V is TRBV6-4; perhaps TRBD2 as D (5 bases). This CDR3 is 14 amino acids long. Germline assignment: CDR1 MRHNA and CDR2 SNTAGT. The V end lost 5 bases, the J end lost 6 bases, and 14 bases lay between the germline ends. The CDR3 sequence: CASSTTRAVNEQFF. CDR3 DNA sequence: TGTGCCAGCAGTACAACTAGGGCGGTCAATGAGCAGTTCTTC.

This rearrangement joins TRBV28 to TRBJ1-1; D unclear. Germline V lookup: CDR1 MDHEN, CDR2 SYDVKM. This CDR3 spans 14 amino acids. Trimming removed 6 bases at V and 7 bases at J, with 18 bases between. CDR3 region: CASSRPVGVGEAFF. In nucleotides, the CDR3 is TGTGCCAGCAGCCGCCCCGTCGGGGTGGGTGAAGCTTTCTTT.

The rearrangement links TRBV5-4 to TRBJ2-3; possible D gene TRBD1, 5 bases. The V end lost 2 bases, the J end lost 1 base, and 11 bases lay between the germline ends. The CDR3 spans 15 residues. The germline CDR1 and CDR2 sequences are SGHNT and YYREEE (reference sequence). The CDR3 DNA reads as TGTGCCAGCAGCTTTAAGGGGCCGGGCACAGATACGCAGTATTTT. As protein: CASSFKGPGTDTQYF.

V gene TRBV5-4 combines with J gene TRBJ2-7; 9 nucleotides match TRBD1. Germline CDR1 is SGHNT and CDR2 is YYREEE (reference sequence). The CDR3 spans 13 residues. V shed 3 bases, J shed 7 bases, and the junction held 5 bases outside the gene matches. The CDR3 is CASSWGQGLEQYF. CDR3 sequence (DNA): TGTGCCAGCAGCTGGGGACAGGGTTTAGAGCAGTACTTC.

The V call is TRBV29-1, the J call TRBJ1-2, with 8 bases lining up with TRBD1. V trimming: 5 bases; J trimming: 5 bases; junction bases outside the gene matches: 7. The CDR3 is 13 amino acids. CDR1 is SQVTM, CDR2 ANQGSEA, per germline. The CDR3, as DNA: TGCAGCGTTTTACAGGGGGGGTCATATGGCTACACCTTC. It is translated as CSVLQGGSYGYTF.

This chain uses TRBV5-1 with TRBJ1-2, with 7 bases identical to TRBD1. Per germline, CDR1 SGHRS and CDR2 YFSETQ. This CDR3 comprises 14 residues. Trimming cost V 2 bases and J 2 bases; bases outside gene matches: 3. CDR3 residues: CASSFTTGNYGYTF. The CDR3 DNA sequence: TGCGCCAGCAGCTTCACGACAGGGAACTATGGCTACACCTTC.

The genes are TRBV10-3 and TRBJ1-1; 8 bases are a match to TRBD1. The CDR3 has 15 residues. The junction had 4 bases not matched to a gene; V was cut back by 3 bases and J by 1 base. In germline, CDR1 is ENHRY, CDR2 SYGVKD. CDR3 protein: CAISENRGSNTEAFF. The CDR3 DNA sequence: TGTGCCATCAGTGAAAACAGGGGGTCGAACACTGAAGCTTTCTTT.

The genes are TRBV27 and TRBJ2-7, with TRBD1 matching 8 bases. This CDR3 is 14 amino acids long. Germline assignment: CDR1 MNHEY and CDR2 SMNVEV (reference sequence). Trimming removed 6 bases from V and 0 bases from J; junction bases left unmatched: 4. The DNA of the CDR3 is TGTGCCAGCAGCTCGACAGGGGCCTCCTACGAGCAGTACTTC. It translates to CASSSTGASYEQYF.

DNA of the CDR3: TGCAGCGTGGGACAGGGGGACACTGAAGCTTTCTTT. Its translation is CSVGQGDTEAFF. V usage is TRBV29-1 and J usage is TRBJ1-1, with TRBD1 matching 11 bases. The CDR3 is 12 residues long. Germline loops: CDR1 SQVTM, CDR2 ANQGSEA. V shed 6 bases, J shed 3 bases, and the junction held 0 bases outside the gene matches.